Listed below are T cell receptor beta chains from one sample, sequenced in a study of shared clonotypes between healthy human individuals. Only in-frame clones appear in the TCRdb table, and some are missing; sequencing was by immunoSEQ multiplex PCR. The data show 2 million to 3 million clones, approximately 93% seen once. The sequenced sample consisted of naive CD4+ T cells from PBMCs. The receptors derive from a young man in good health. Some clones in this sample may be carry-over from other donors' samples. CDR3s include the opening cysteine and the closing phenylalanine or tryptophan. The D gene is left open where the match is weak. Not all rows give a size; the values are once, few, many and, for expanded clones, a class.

DNA: TGTGCCAGCAGTGCCCCCGGGGCCGATACGCAGTATTTT; CDR3: CASSAPGADTQYF; V: TRBV6-5; J: TRBJ2-3; D: NA; size: NA
DNA: TGCGCCAGCAGCTTCGGGACAGGGGTCGGCCAAGAGACCCAGTACTTC; CDR3: CASSFGTGVGQETQYF; V: TRBV5-1; J: TRBJ2-5; D: TRBD1; size: NA
DNA: TGCGCCAGCAGCAAACTAGCGGGAGGGGTGAATGAGCAGTTCTTC; CDR3: CASSKLAGGVNEQFF; V: TRBV5-1; J: TRBJ2-1; D: TRBD2; size: NA
DNA: TGTGCCACCAGCAGAGGAGAACAGGTCTCTGGAAACACCATATATTTT; CDR3: CATSRGEQVSGNTIYF; V: TRBV15; J: TRBJ1-3; D: NA; size: NA
DNA: TGCGCCAGCAGCTTATTAAGACAGGGAAGATACGAGCAGTACTTC; CDR3: CASSLLRQGRYEQYF; V: TRBV5-1; J: TRBJ2-7; D: TRBD1; size: NA
DNA: TGTGCCTGGAGTGTTAAGGGGTCACTAGAGATCTATGGCTACACCTTC; CDR3: CAWSVKGSLEIYGYTF; V: TRBV30; J: TRBJ1-2; D: NA; size: NA
DNA: TGTGCCAGCAGTTTAGCTCACGGGGGTGCGGCTGGAAACACCATATATTTT; CDR3: CASSLAHGGAAGNTIYF; V: TRBV28; J: TRBJ1-3; D: NA; size: NA
DNA: TGTGCCAGCAGCTTAAACGGCGGAGCCTCTAACTATGGCTACACCTTC; CDR3: CASSLNGGASNYGYTF; V: TRBV7-8; J: TRBJ1-2; D: NA; size: NA
DNA: TGTGCCAGCAGCTCTAGGGCGGGAGCACAGGAGCAGTACTTC; CDR3: CASSSRAGAQEQYF; V: TRBV5-6; J: TRBJ2-7; D: TRBD2; size: NA
DNA: TGTGCCATCAGTGAAGGACTAGCGGGAGTCGATACCGGGGAGCTGTTTTTT; CDR3: CAISEGLAGVDTGELFF; V: TRBV10-3; J: TRBJ2-2; D: TRBD2; size: NA
DNA: TGTGCCAGCAGCCACCCACTGAACGAGTATGGCTACACCTTC; CDR3: CASSHPLNEYGYTF; V: TRBV4-2; J: TRBJ1-2; D: NA; size: NA
DNA: TGCGCCAGCAGCTCTAGCGGGAGGGCCGGGGAGACCCAGTACTTC; CDR3: CASSSSGRAGETQYF; V: TRBV5-1; J: TRBJ2-5; D: TRBD2; size: NA
DNA: TGTGCCAGCAGCTTACGCAGGCCAGATCAGCCCCAGCATTTT; CDR3: CASSLRRPDQPQHF; V: TRBV7-8; J: TRBJ1-5; D: NA; size: NA
DNA: TGCGCCAGCAGCTTCGGACCGACCGGCGCAACTAATGAAAAGCTGTTTTTT; CDR3: CASSFGPTGATNEKLFF; V: TRBV4-1; J: TRBJ1-4; D: NA; size: once
DNA: TGTGCCAGCAGTCTCCGGTTCCTTAGAGGTGAACAGCCCCAGCATTTT; CDR3: CASSLRFLRGEQPQHF; V: TRBV6-6; J: TRBJ1-5; D: NA; size: NA
DNA: TGTGCCAGCAGTAACTCTCAAGGGGGTACGCCCTACGAGCAGTACTTC; CDR3: CASSNSQGGTPYEQYF; V: TRBV28; J: TRBJ2-7; D: NA; size: NA
DNA: TGTGCCAGCAGGTCCGGGACCGTTAATGAAAAACTGTTTTTT; CDR3: CASRSGTVNEKLFF; V: TRBV28; J: TRBJ1-4; D: NA; size: NA
DNA: TGCAGTGCTCCCAGGTGGCCTGAAGCTTTCTTT; CDR3: CSAPRWPEAFF; V: TRBV20-1; J: TRBJ1-1; D: NA; size: NA
DNA: TGTGCCTGGGGGGGACAGGCAGATACGCAGTATTTT; CDR3: CAWGGQADTQYF; V: TRBV30; J: TRBJ2-3; D: TRBD1; size: NA
DNA: TGCAGCGTTGATGCAGGGGCAGATACGCAGTATTTT; CDR3: CSVDAGADTQYF; V: TRBV29-1; J: TRBJ2-3; D: NA; size: NA
DNA: TGTGCCAGCAGCCCCGGACAGGGGGTTGATGAGCAGTTCTTC; CDR3: CASSPGQGVDEQFF; V: TRBV11-2; J: TRBJ2-1; D: TRBD1; size: NA
DNA: TGCGCCAGCAGCCCCGCGGGCCAAGAGACCCAGTACTTC; CDR3: CASSPAGQETQYF; V: TRBV5-1; J: TRBJ2-5; D: NA; size: NA
DNA: TGTGCCAGCCGGACAGGGGGCTTAGAGACCCAGTACTTC; CDR3: CASRTGGLETQYF; V: TRBV28; J: TRBJ2-5; D: TRBD1; size: NA
DNA: TGTGCCAGCAGGCCGACAGGGGGCTTAGCTGGGGCCAACGTCCTGACTTTC; CDR3: CASRPTGGLAGANVLTF; V: TRBV6-4; J: TRBJ2-6; D: TRBD1; size: NA
DNA: TGTGCCAGCAGCCCTTCCTCGGACAGGGGGGGCTATGGCTACACCTTC; CDR3: CASSPSSDRGGYGYTF; V: TRBV7-2; J: TRBJ1-2; D: TRBD1; size: NA
DNA: TGTGCCAGCAGCGTAGGGACCCCTCGGTGGGCCAATGAGCAGTTCTTC; CDR3: CASSVGTPRWANEQFF; V: TRBV9; J: TRBJ2-1; D: NA; size: NA
DNA: TGTGCCAGCAGACGATCCCCCCTGGGTACGCAGTATTTT; CDR3: CASRRSPLGTQYF; V: TRBV28; J: TRBJ2-3; D: NA; size: NA
DNA: TGTGCCAGCAGCCAAGGCCGGGATCCCTCCCCCTACGAGCAGTACTTC; CDR3: CASSQGRDPSPYEQYF; V: TRBV4-2; J: TRBJ2-7; D: NA; size: NA
DNA: TGTGCCAGCAGCTTGGCGGGAGGGCCGAGGCCCTACGAGCAGTACTTC; CDR3: CASSLAGGPRPYEQYF; V: TRBV7-9; J: TRBJ2-7; D: TRBD2; size: NA
DNA: TGTGCCAGCAGTGGGGGAGGGGGGACCTACGAGCAGTACTTC; CDR3: CASSGGGGTYEQYF; V: TRBV28; J: TRBJ2-7; D: NA; size: NA
DNA: TGTGCCTGGAGTTACGGCGTAAGCAATCAGCCCCAGCATTTT; CDR3: CAWSYGVSNQPQHF; V: TRBV30; J: TRBJ1-5; D: NA; size: NA
DNA: TGTGCCAGCAGTCCGCCGGGACAGAGTAATGAAAAACTGTTTTTT; CDR3: CASSPPGQSNEKLFF; V: TRBV28; J: TRBJ1-4; D: TRBD1; size: NA
DNA: TGTGCCAGCAGCAGGACAGATACGCAGTATTTT; CDR3: CASSRTDTQYF; V: TRBV21-1; J: TRBJ2-3; D: NA; size: NA
DNA: TGTGCCAGTAGTTGGGGACAGGGGAACACTGAAGCTTTCTTT; CDR3: CASSWGQGNTEAFF; V: TRBV19; J: TRBJ1-1; D: TRBD1; size: NA
DNA: TGTGCCAGCAGCGTAGGTAATAGCGGGGGAGAGACCCAGTACTTC; CDR3: CASSVGNSGGETQYF; V: TRBV9; J: TRBJ2-5; D: TRBD2; size: NA
DNA: TGTGCCAGCTCAGGGGCCCGGGACACACAAGAGACCCAGTACTTC; CDR3: CASSGARDTQETQYF; V: TRBV28; J: TRBJ2-5; D: NA; size: NA
DNA: TGCGCCAGCAGCCTACCAGGGGGGGGAAGCTCCTACGAGCAGTACTTC; CDR3: CASSLPGGGSSYEQYF; V: TRBV4-1; J: TRBJ2-7; D: NA; size: NA
DNA: TGTGCCACCACTGATCCCAGCGGGGGGGGCTACAATGAGCAGTTCTTC; CDR3: CATTDPSGGGYNEQFF; V: TRBV10-3; J: TRBJ2-1; D: TRBD2; size: NA
DNA: TGTGCCAGCAGCCCAAGCAATCAGCCCCAGCATTTT; CDR3: CASSPSNQPQHF; V: TRBV7-2; J: TRBJ1-5; D: NA; size: NA
DNA: TGTGCCAGCAGTTTATCTAGCGGGAGAAGGAATGAGCAGTTCTTC; CDR3: CASSLSSGRRNEQFF; V: TRBV28; J: TRBJ2-1; D: TRBD2; size: once